This T cell receptor (beta chain) derives from a study of pediatric ulcerative colitis. The study, taken as a whole, reports: Blood-rectal clonal overlap within each person was significantly higher in ulcerative colitis patients than controls.

A word on this clone: Antigen specificity is unknown.

Clones were sequenced by immunoSEQ multiplex PCR, and TCRdb holds only the in-frame ones, with some missing. The table shows approximately 9,000 clones, with 88% occurring only once. This CDR3 spans 17 amino acids. Trimming took 0 bases from V and 3 from J, leaving 17 bases between them. Germline loops: CDR1 KGHSH, CDR2 LQKENI. The rearrangement uses TRBV18 and TRBJ1-1, with D maybe TRBD1 (5 bases). Sequencing used blood. This sequence was found in a girl aged 5-17 years with moderate ulcerative colitis. CDR3 sequence (DNA): TGTGCCAGCTCACCACCAATATCGGGGGTCTTAGACACTGAAGCTTTCTTT. This gives the protein CASSPPISGVLDTEAFF.